The rows below give T cell receptor beta chains drawn from one sample of a study of blood T cell repertoires in COVID-19. The table came from immunoSEQ multiplex PCR; TCRdb's copy has only in-frame clones and leaves some out. The sample includes 390,000 or so clones, 80% to 90% of them seen just once. Sequencing used peripheral blood. The source of these receptors is a young woman with active or convalescent COVID-19. The CDR3 runs from the conserved cysteine through the conserved F or W. A D gene is named only where the DNA matches it firmly. Clone sizes are given selectively: once, few, many, or a class where the clone is expanded.

CDR3 protein	CDR3 DNA	V gene	J gene	D gene	clone size
CASRTPGVYGYTF	TGTGCCAGCAGGACACCGGGAGTCTATGGCTACACCTTC	TRBV28	TRBJ1-2	NA	NA
CASQPTATNEKLFF	TGTGCCAGCCAACCGACAGCAACTAATGAAAAACTGTTTTTT	TRBV18	TRBJ1-4	NA	NA
CASRVGTGGPHEQYF	TGTGCCAGCAGGGTAGGGACAGGGGGCCCCCACGAGCAGTACTTC	TRBV28	TRBJ2-7	TRBD1	NA
CASSLAGSQGRDTQYF	TGCGCCAGCAGCTTGGCCGGCTCGCAGGGGAGAGATACGCAGTATTTT	TRBV5-1	TRBJ2-3	NA	NA
CASSWGSGLNYNEQFF	TGTGCCAGCAGTTGGGGGAGCGGGTTGAATTACAATGAGCAGTTCTTC	TRBV6-5	TRBJ2-1	NA	NA
CASSTGNTEAFF	TGTGCCAGCAGCACAGGGAACACTGAAGCTTTCTTT	TRBV11-2	TRBJ1-1	NA	NA
CASASGGLSYNSPLHF	TGTGCCAGCGCTTCCGGAGGGTTATCCTATAATTCACCCCTCCACTTT	TRBV13	TRBJ1-6	NA	NA
CASSVAQGLGYTF	TGTGCCAGCAGCGTCGCTCAGGGGCTGGGCTACACCTTC	TRBV9	TRBJ1-2	NA	NA
CASSKCARCLFRLYGYTF	TGTGCCAGCAGCAAATGCGCGCGGTGTCTGTTCAGATTATATGGCTACACCTTC	TRBV21-1	TRBJ1-2	NA	NA
CASSGGTELNTEAFF	TGTGCCAGCAGCGGGGGGACAGAACTGAACACTGAAGCTTTCTTT	TRBV5-4	TRBJ1-1	TRBD1	NA
CASSPAYEQYF	TGTGCCAGCAGCCCTGCCTACGAGCAGTACTTC	TRBV3-1/TRBV3-2	TRBJ2-7	NA	NA
CASSSGGLAGMTDTQYF	TGTGCCAGCAGCTCGGGGGGACTAGCGGGAATGACAGATACGCAGTATTTT	TRBV5-5	TRBJ2-3	TRBD2	NA
CASSVDLAGGPGEQYF	TGTGCCAGCAGTGTTGACCTAGCGGGAGGGCCTGGCGAGCAGTACTTC	TRBV2	TRBJ2-7	TRBD2	NA
CATSRNSYTDTQYF	TGTGCCACCTCGAGAAACTCTTACACAGATACGCAGTATTTT	TRBV10-3	TRBJ2-3	NA	NA
CAISEGQEETQYF	TGTGCCATCAGTGAGGGGCAAGAAGAGACCCAGTACTTC	TRBV10-3	TRBJ2-5	NA	NA
CASSFGGAQETQYF	TGCGCCAGCAGCTTTGGAGGAGCTCAAGAGACCCAGTACTTC	TRBV5-1	TRBJ2-5	NA	NA
CASSGPSGGADTQYF	TGCGCCAGCAGCGGGCCGAGCGGGGGGGCGGATACGCAGTATTTT	TRBV5-1	TRBJ2-3	TRBD2	NA
CSVTGGGTEAFF	TGCAGCGTTACAGGGGGGGGCACTGAAGCTTTCTTT	TRBV29-1	TRBJ1-1	TRBD1	NA
CASSPLPGLAFYEQYF	TGTGCCAGCAGCCCACTGCCGGGACTAGCGTTCTACGAGCAGTACTTC	TRBV3-1/TRBV3-2	TRBJ2-7	TRBD2	NA
CASSTTSGSPYEQYF	TGTGCCAGCAGCACAACTAGCGGGTCACCCTACGAGCAGTACTTC	TRBV5-4	TRBJ2-7	TRBD2	NA
CASSRPTERDPPLHF	TGCGCCAGCAGCAGGCCAACGGAGAGAGATCCACCCCTCCACTTT	TRBV4-1	TRBJ1-6	NA	NA
CASSLAGATNEKLFF	TGTGCCAGCAGCTTAGCAGGGGCAACTAATGAAAAACTGTTTTTT	TRBV6-6	TRBJ1-4	NA	once
CASSRGQINQPQHF	TGTGCCAGTAGCAGAGGACAGATCAATCAGCCCCAGCATTTT	TRBV19	TRBJ1-5	NA	NA
CASSQIVETNEKLFF	TGCGCCAGCAGCCAGATAGTTGAAACTAATGAAAAACTGTTTTTT	TRBV4-1	TRBJ1-4	NA	NA
CASIRTGRGGYTF	TGTGCCAGCATCAGGACAGGGAGAGGTGGCTACACCTTC	TRBV6-5	TRBJ1-2	TRBD1	NA
CASSYSPAAGNTIYF	TGTGCCAGCAGTTACTCTCCTGCGGCTGGAAACACCATATATTTT	TRBV6-5	TRBJ1-3	NA	NA
CASSLQGNSEAFF	TGTGCCAGCAGCTTACAGGGTAACTCTGAAGCTTTCTTT	TRBV7-9	TRBJ1-1	NA	NA
CASSLSGSGRGLHEQYF	TGCGCCAGCAGCTTGAGCGGATCAGGCAGGGGGCTCCACGAGCAGTACTTC	TRBV5-1	TRBJ2-7	TRBD1	NA
CASSDPQLSPGYTF	TGCGCCAGCAGTGATCCCCAGTTATCCCCTGGCTACACCTTC	TRBV10-1	TRBJ1-2	NA	few
CASSELRDRGFDEQFF	TGCGCCAGCAGTGAGTTACGGGACAGGGGGTTTGATGAGCAGTTCTTC	TRBV10-1	TRBJ2-1	TRBD1	NA
CASSLEDLVYGYTF	TGTGCCAGCAGCTTGGAAGACCTAGTCTATGGCTACACCTTC	TRBV5-4	TRBJ1-2	NA	NA
CASRPPGQGGNTIYF	TGTGCCAGCAGACCCCCGGGACAGGGAGGAAACACCATATATTTT	TRBV6-5	TRBJ1-3	TRBD1	once
CASSQDRAGVPHSYNEQFF	TGTGCCAGCAGCCAAGATCGGGCGGGAGTCCCCCACTCCTACAATGAGCAGTTCTTC	TRBV3-1/TRBV3-2	TRBJ2-1	TRBD2	NA
CASSLASRGQGGSPLHF	TGTGCCAGCAGCTTAGCGTCGAGGGGGCAGGGAGGTTCACCCCTCCACTTT	TRBV7-2	TRBJ1-6	TRBD1	NA
CASSPTPSKGADF	TGTGCCAGCAGTCCAACTCCCAGTAAGGGGGCAGATTTT	TRBV6-6	TRBJ1-3	TRBD1	once
CATLSAAGELFF	TGTGCCACATTGAGTGCTGCCGGGGAGCTGTTTTTT	TRBV3-1/TRBV3-2	TRBJ2-2	NA	NA
CASSPPPGDRQQETQYF	TGTGCCAGCTCACCCCCGCCGGGGGACAGGCAACAAGAGACCCAGTACTTC	TRBV18	TRBJ2-5	TRBD1	NA
CASSRGLAGRNEQFF	TGTGCCAGCAGCAGGGGACTAGCGGGACGGAATGAGCAGTTCTTC	TRBV5-4	TRBJ2-1	TRBD2	NA
CASSTSRDRVETNYGYTF	TGTGCCAGCAGCACTTCCCGGGACAGGGTGGAGACTAACTATGGCTACACCTTC	TRBV9	TRBJ1-2	TRBD1	NA
CSGRVFDTEAFF	TGCAGCGGGAGGGTGTTTGACACTGAAGCTTTCTTT	TRBV29-1	TRBJ1-1	NA	NA
CAGSKTGDYGYTF	TGTGCCGGATCGAAGACAGGGGACTATGGCTACACCTTC	TRBV5-4	TRBJ1-2	TRBD1	NA
CASKGMAVYTDTQYF	TGTGCCAGCAAAGGCATGGCGGTCTACACAGATACGCAGTATTTT	TRBV19	TRBJ2-3	NA	NA
CASSLGPEEKLFF	TGTGCCAGCAGCTTAGGGCCGGAGGAAAAACTGTTTTTT	TRBV11-2	TRBJ1-4	NA	NA
CASSSGTGFYEQYF	TGTGCCAGCAGTTCCGGGACAGGCTTCTACGAGCAGTACTTC	TRBV6-5	TRBJ2-7	TRBD1	few
CASSRLAGGLSADTQYF	TGTGCCAGTAGTCGACTAGCGGGGGGGTTGTCGGCAGATACGCAGTATTTT	TRBV19	TRBJ2-3	TRBD2	once
CSVVGQGAGYTF	TGCAGCGTTGTAGGGCAGGGCGCTGGCTACACCTTC	TRBV29-1	TRBJ1-2	NA	NA
CASSSRDRGLSDPFF	TGTGCCAGCAGCTCCCGGGACAGGGGGCTCTCGGATCCGTTCTTC	TRBV7-9	TRBJ2-1	TRBD1	NA
CASSPQGPRETQYF	TGTGCCAGCAGTCCACAGGGCCCGCGGGAGACCCAGTACTTC	TRBV27	TRBJ2-5	NA	NA
CSASSRISYEQYF	TGCAGTGCTAGTTCCAGGATTTCCTACGAGCAGTACTTC	TRBV20-1	TRBJ2-7	NA	NA
CASSLETGFSTGELFF	TGTGCCAGCAGCTTGGAGACAGGGTTTAGCACCGGGGAGCTGTTTTTT	TRBV7-9	TRBJ2-2	TRBD1	NA
CASSQVLARETQYF	TGCGCCAGCAGCCAAGTACTAGCCAGAGAGACCCAGTACTTC	TRBV4-1	TRBJ2-5	NA	many
CASSEGQGNGWKFF	TGTGCCAGCAGTGAAGGACAGGGGAACGGGTGGAAGTTCTTC	TRBV6-1	TRBJ2-1	TRBD1	NA
CASSSAGREGATQYF	TGTGCCAGCAGCTCCGCGGGACGGGAAGGTGCGACCCAGTACTTC	TRBV7-2	TRBJ2-5	NA	NA
CASRAEGQGRSPLHF	TGTGCCAGCCGTGCCGAAGGACAGGGGCGTTCACCCCTCCACTTT	TRBV2	TRBJ1-6	TRBD1	NA
CASSPGLAGLTDTQYF	TGTGCCAGCAGCCCCGGGCTAGCGGGCCTCACAGATACGCAGTATTTT	TRBV11-3	TRBJ2-3	TRBD2	NA
CASSGTGAGYYNYGYTF	TGCGCCAGCAGTGGAACAGGGGCAGGCTATTATAACTATGGCTACACCTTC	TRBV10-2	TRBJ1-2	TRBD1	NA
CASSQSGTYGQPQHF	TGTGCCAGCAGCCAGAGCGGGACTTATGGACAGCCCCAGCATTTT	TRBV6-5	TRBJ1-5	NA	NA
CASSPSAPGQGGYYGYTF	TGTGCCAGCAGCCCCTCCGCTCCCGGACAGGGGGGTTATTATGGCTACACCTTC	TRBV6-4	TRBJ1-2	TRBD1	NA
CASRVAGYQPQHF	TGTGCCAGCAGGGTGGCAGGGTATCAGCCCCAGCATTTT	TRBV2	TRBJ1-5	NA	NA